Presented here are 25 T cell receptor beta chains from one specimen sequenced in a study of Ad26.COV2.S vaccination and SARS-CoV-2 variants. Only in-frame clones appear in the TCRdb table, and some are missing; sequencing was by immunoSEQ multiplex PCR. The table has some 640,000 clones, roughly 90% seen once. Treatment here: over 15 received Ad26.COV2.S at low or high dose, single or two shots; about 5 received placebo; per-sample allocation not given. At day 63 after the first vaccine or placebo injection, samples were drawn. Sample: peripheral blood, taken in a trial of Ad26.COV2.S vaccine versus placebo. Receptors were obtained from a person between 18 and 65 years old who received the Ad26.COV2.S COVID-19 vaccine or a placebo.

The chain is built from TRBV24-1 and TRBJ2-3, with 8 bases matching TRBD2. CDR3 length: 16 amino acids. Germline V gene lookup returns CDR1 KGHDR and CDR2 SFDVKD. V lost 0 bases to trimming and J lost 5 bases; unmatched junction nucleotides: 6. Here the CDR3 reads CATSDLKGTSGDTQYF. CDR3 coding DNA: TGTGCCACCAGTGATTTGAAAGGGACTAGTGGAGATACGCAGTATTTT.

V gene TRBV2 combines with J gene TRBJ2-2; unclear D gene. Germline CDR1 is SNHLY and CDR2 is FYNNEI. The V end was cut by 4 bases, the J end by 6 bases, with 6 bases between. This CDR3 region has 12 residues. The CDR3 nucleotides read TGTGCCAGCAGTGCCCCTCCCGGGGAGCTGTTTTTT. It specifies CASSAPPGELFF.

The chain employs TRBV12-3 or TRBV12-4 and TRBJ1-6, with no clear D. The V end was cut by 6 bases, the J end by 7 bases, with 7 bases between. This CDR3 contains 12 residues. The CDR3 region is CASSRGNSPLHF. DNA of the CDR3: TGTGCCAGCAGCAGAGGGAATTCACCCCTCCACTTT.

This chain connects TRBV6-6 to TRBJ1-1, with D maybe TRBD1 (6 bases). Germline V lookup: CDR1 MNHNY, CDR2 SVGAGI (reference sequence). V lost 2 bases and J lost 11, with 15 bases in between. This CDR3 contains 13 residues. The CDR3 DNA sequence: TGTGCCAGCAGTTACACAACAGGGACGGTGGCTTTCTTT. Its protein product is CASSYTTGTVAFF.

The rearrangement links TRBV3-1 (or the pseudogene TRBV3-2) to TRBJ1-1; D call uncertain. Trimming took 2 bases from V and 11 from J, leaving 18 bases between them. Looked up from germline, CDR1 is LGHDT and CDR2 is YNNKEL (reference sequence). This CDR3 contains 14 residues. The CDR3 spells CASSQSGIGGLAFF. The CDR3 DNA is TGTGCCAGCAGCCAAAGTGGGATAGGAGGGTTGGCTTTCTTT.

This clone was detected ten times or more. The chain joins TRBV14 to TRBJ2-1; no reliable D call. The V end was cut by 1 base, the J end by 2 bases, with 6 bases between. Germline V gives CDR1 SGHDN, CDR2 FVKESK. CDR3 length: 14 residues. Here the CDR3 DNA reads TGTGCCAGCAGCCAAGCGTATACCTACAATGAGCAGTTCTTC. Translated, it gives CASSQAYTYNEQFF.

The gene calls are TRBV9 and TRBJ2-2, with D hard to call. The V and J ends lost 2 bases and 0 bases respectively, with 11 bases between them. The germline CDR1 and CDR2 sequences are SGDLS and YYNGEE. The CDR3 is 16 residues long. CDR3 protein: CASSVPGAPNTGELFF. As DNA, the CDR3 is TGTGCCAGCAGCGTTCCAGGAGCTCCGAACACCGGGGAGCTGTTTTTT.

This clone was recorded once. The chain uses TRBV30 and TRBJ1-6, with D hard to call. Germline CDR1 reads GTSNPN; CDR2 reads SVGIG (reference sequence). The CDR3 totals 15 residues. V was cut by 1 base and J by 6 bases, with 13 bases left in between. The CDR3 bases are TGTGCCTGGAGTGCCCAGGCCCGGCCTAATTCACCCCTCCACTTT. Residues: CAWSAQARPNSPLHF.

This clone has just a few counts. In DNA, the CDR3 is TGTGCCAGTAGTACCCTAGACAGGGGGCTACAGCCCCAGCATTTT. Protein: CASSTLDRGLQPQHF. V is TRBV19 and J is TRBJ1-5, with 10 bases fitting TRBD1. J gave up 7 bases and V 4 bases, and 7 bases lay outside the gene matches. Per germline, CDR1 LNHDA and CDR2 SQIVND (reference sequence). The CDR3 runs to 15 residues.

With regard to this clone: The same CDR3 also results from other DNA sequences found in this sample. The gene calls are TRBV15 and TRBJ1-5, with D perhaps TRBD1 (5 bases). The germline CDR1 and CDR2 sequences are LNHNV and YYDKDF (reference sequence). The germline V and J ends were trimmed by 0 bases and 2 bases, with 11 bases remaining between them. CDR3 length equals 16 residues. In DNA, the CDR3 is TGTGCCACCAGCAGAGATGGGCGGGGGGGCAATCAGCCCCAGCATTTT. Protein product: CATSRDGRGGNQPQHF.

The chain links TRBV6-5 to TRBJ1-2; TRBD1 matches at 9 bases. Per the germline V gene, CDR1 is MNHEY and CDR2 is SVGAGI. Germline trimming cut 8 bases from V and 7 bases from J; bases unmatched to any gene: 8. There are 13 residues in the CDR3. Written as DNA, the CDR3 is TGTGCCAGCGACCACAGGGGGCAGTTTGGCTACACCTTC. Its translation is CASDHRGQFGYTF.

The chain is built from TRBV10-3 and TRBJ2-3; D remains ambiguous. The CDR3 covers 12 residues. Germline V gene data show CDR1 as ENHRY and CDR2 as SYGVKD. V was pared by 0 bases and J by 5 bases, with 3 bases between. CDR3 sequence reads: CAISESGDTQYF. CDR3 nucleotide sequence: TGTGCCATCAGTGAGTCGGGAGATACGCAGTATTTT.

The chain is built from TRBV6-5 and TRBJ2-7; 7 nucleotides align to TRBD1. J lost 4 bases, V lost 2 bases, and 8 bases had no gene match. Germline V gene lookup returns CDR1 MNHEY and CDR2 SVGAGI. The CDR3 extends over 15 amino acids. CDR3 sequence: CASSYESGRGYEQYF. The CDR3 DNA follows: TGTGCCAGCAGTTACGAATCTGGCAGGGGGTACGAGCAGTACTTC.

The J gene is TRBJ2-7, the V gene TRBV15, with TRBD2 matching 7 bases. The V gene end was trimmed by 0 bases and the J gene end by 9 bases; junction bases not matched to a gene: 14. The CDR3 is 16 amino acids. Germline CDR1 LNHNV, CDR2 YYDKDF (reference sequence). As DNA, the CDR3 is TGTGCCACCAGCAGAGATATGCTAGCGGCGATTACGGGGCAGTACTTC. Translated, it gives CATSRDMLAAITGQYF.

The table lists this clone with a count of one. This chain's CDR3 is CASSPQARSSYNEQFF. The CDR3 nucleotides read TGTGCCAGCAGCCCCCAAGCGCGGAGCTCCTACAATGAGCAGTTCTTC. The rearrangement joins TRBV7-2 to TRBJ2-1; no firm D call. The V gene lost 5 bases and the J gene lost 0 bases, with 14 bases spanning the gap. The CDR3 consists of 16 residues. In germline, CDR1 is SGHTA, CDR2 FQGNSA.

The V and J genes are TRBV7-2 and TRBJ1-5, with D maybe TRBD1 (6 bases). Germline loops: CDR1 SGHTA, CDR2 FQGNSA. This CDR3 has 13 amino acids. The germline V and J ends were trimmed by 5 bases and 6 bases, with 11 bases remaining between them. The CDR3 loop is CASSPPGAQPQHF. Here the CDR3 DNA reads TGTGCCAGCAGCCCCCCGGGGGCTCAGCCCCAGCATTTT.

This clone was seen a few times. Other DNA sequences within the sample encode an identical CDR3. The chain has TRBV30 and TRBJ1-1; D is unresolved. Germline CDR1 is GTSNPN and CDR2 is SVGIG (reference sequence). CDR3 length: 10 amino acids. The CDR3 DNA sequence: TGTGCTTGGGGGAACACTGAAGCTTTCTTT. The encoded protein is CAWGNTEAFF.

This clone was observed once. The chain uses TRBV24-1 and TRBJ2-1; maybe TRBD2 (5 bases). The CDR3 is made up of 15 amino acids. The V end lost 5 bases, the J end lost 4 bases, and 14 bases lay between the germline ends. CDR1 and CDR2 (germline): KGHDR, SFDVKD. CDR3 DNA: TGTGCCACCAGTGCTACTAGTCCCTCTTACAATGAGCAGTTCTTC. Protein product: CATSATSPSYNEQFF.

CDR3 in amino acids: CATSTTGDSYEQYF. For the CDR3, the DNA is TGTGCCACCAGCACGACAGGGGACTCCTACGAGCAGTACTTC. This chain uses TRBV15 with TRBJ2-7; 8 bases line up with TRBD1. V was pared by 4 bases and J by 0 bases, with 2 bases of the junction left unmatched. The CDR3 is 14 amino acids. Germline assignment: CDR1 LNHNV and CDR2 YYDKDF (reference sequence).

This chain uses TRBV2 with TRBJ1-2; TRBD1 aligns across 7 bases. The CDR3 spans 15 residues. Germline values: CDR1 SNHLY, CDR2 FYNNEI. V lost 3 bases, J lost 0 bases, and 4 bases stayed unmatched. CDR3 nucleotides: TGTGCCAGCAGTGAGTGGGGGACAGCTAACTATGGCTACACCTTC. Translating it yields CASSEWGTANYGYTF.

The chain joins TRBV24-1 to TRBJ2-7; D gene unclear. Trimming pared 5 bases from V and 2 bases from J, leaving 6 bases between. Germline V gene lookup returns CDR1 KGHDR and CDR2 SFDVKD. This CDR3 is built from 12 residues. CDR3 sequence (DNA): TGTGCCACCAGTGTGGGCCCCTACGAGCAGTACTTC. It codes for CATSVGPYEQYF.

The chain has TRBV7-9 and TRBJ2-7; possibly TRBD2 for D (9 bases). The CDR3 has 15 residues. Germline CDR1 is SEHNR and CDR2 is FQNEAQ (reference sequence). V dropped 5 bases and J dropped 7 bases, with 21 bases sitting between them. CDR3 in DNA: TGTGCCAGCAGCCACCAGGGGGCGGGAGGGGAAGAGCAGTACTTC. This sequence encodes CASSHQGAGGEEQYF.

The genes are TRBV4-3 and TRBJ2-3; either TRBD1 or TRBD2 may fit D (5 bases each). V was shortened by 1 base and J by 0 bases, with 8 bases between the two germline ends. The CDR3 totals 15 residues. Germline assignment: CDR1 LGHNA and CDR2 YSLEER. CDR3 loop: CASSQVRDSTDTQYF. CDR3 DNA sequence: TGCGCCAGCAGCCAAGTTCGGGACAGCACAGATACGCAGTATTTT.

Comments on this clone: The junction and the germline gene differ at one end; a read error may be behind it. This rearrangement joins TRBV5-6 to TRBJ2-4; the D is unclear. CDR1 and CDR2 (germline): SGHDT, YYEEEE. The CDR3 totals 13 residues. CDR3: CASTLDVENIQYF. CDR3 coding DNA: TGTGCCAGCACCTTGGACGTCGAAAACATTCAGTACTTC.

The CDR3 spells CAWSDRGTEAFF. The CDR3 bases are TGTGCCTGGAGCGACAGGGGCACTGAAGCTTTCTTT. The chain is built from TRBV30 and TRBJ1-1, with 8 bases identical to TRBD1. This CDR3 has 12 residues. The ends lost 3 bases at V and 4 bases at J; junction bases unmatched: 1. In germline, CDR1 is GTSNPN, CDR2 SVGIG (reference sequence).